This is a list of T cell receptor beta chains from one sample in a study of T cells in Graves' hyperthyroidism and ophthalmopathy. TCRdb re-called the multiplex PCR reads through MiXCR, storing one row per CDR3 protein. The sample has 300,000 to 450,000 distinct CDR3 sequences, about 16% seen once. Material: blood. The source of these receptors is a woman aged 25-40 years with Graves' hyperthyroidism. CDR3s include the opening cysteine and the closing phenylalanine or tryptophan. Fields, in order: CDR3 length, J gene, D gene, clone size, V gene, CDR3 DNA, CDR3 protein. The D gene is left open where the match is weak. Some rows mark clone size as missing; the rest say once, few, many or name a class of expanded clone.

>14|TRBJ2-7|TRBD1|.|TRBV18
TGTGCCAGCTCACTCCGGCCAGGGGGCAAGGAGCAGTACTTC
CASSLRPGGKEQYF
>15|TRBJ1-5|.|.|TRBV6-2/TRBV6-3
TGTGCCAGCAGTTATGAAAGGCATTACAATCAGCCCCAGCATTTT
CASSYERHYNQPQHF
>14|TRBJ1-2|.|.|TRBV18
TGTGCCAGCTCCACAATCAGAGAGGACTATGGCTACACCTTC
CASSTIREDYGYTF
>13|TRBJ2-7|TRBD1|many|TRBV28
TGTGCCAGCAGGCGACAGGGGAACGCAGAGCAGTACTTC
CASRRQGNAEQYF
>15|TRBJ2-1|.|few|TRBV7-9
TGTGCCAGCAGCCCTTTCCTCGACAGCAACAATGAGCAGTTCTTC
CASSPFLDSNNEQFF
>16|TRBJ1-5|TRBD1|.|TRBV6-1
TGTGCCAGCAGTGAAGCGTTCGGGACAGGGGGCTCAACCCAGCATTTT
CASSEAFGTGGSTQHF
>15|TRBJ2-7|TRBD2|.|TRBV20-1
TGCAGTGCTAGAGGTCTAGCGGAATTCTCCTACGAGCAGTACTTC
CSARGLAEFSYEQYF
>17|TRBJ1-3|.|.|TRBV6-1
TGTGCCAGCAGTACCACTCGACAGTTACTTGGTGGAAACACCATATATTTT
CASSTTRQLLGGNTIYF
>15|TRBJ2-2|TRBD1|many|TRBV6-2/TRBV6-3
TGTGCCAGCAGCCGGGACAGGGCGAACACCGGGGAGCTGTTTTTT
CASSRDRANTGELFF
>16|TRBJ2-3|TRBD2|few|TRBV29-1
TGCAGCGTAACCGGGACTAGCGAAGATCCGACAGATACGCAGTATTTT
CSVTGTSEDPTDTQYF
>15|TRBJ1-2|TRBD1|few|TRBV9
TGTGCCAGCAGCGTAGAGGGACAGGGGGCACGCGGCTACACCTTC
CASSVEGQGARGYTF
>16|TRBJ1-4|.|few|TRBV27
TGTGCCAGCAGTTCCGACAGGAGACGACCTAATGAAAAACTGTTTTTT
CASSSDRRRPNEKLFF
>14|TRBJ2-7|.|many|TRBV12-3/TRBV12-4
TGTGCCAGCAGTTTAGGCGACCGAACCTACGAGCAGTACTTC
CASSLGDRTYEQYF
>18|TRBJ2-3|.|.|TRBV7-2
TGTGCCAGCAGCTTGGTTGGAGGGGGGGGCACGTACACAGATACGCAGTATTTT
CASSLVGGGGTYTDTQYF
>13|TRBJ1-1|.|.|TRBV12-3/TRBV12-4
TGTGCCAGCAGTTTTGGAAACAGGGCTGAAGCTTTCTTT
CASSFGNRAEAFF